The 20 T cell receptor beta chains reported below all come from one sample, sequenced in a study of T cells in women clearing cervical HPV infection (dated by TCRdb to 2017 to 2018). The library was obtained by the immunoSEQ multiplex PCR assay. TCRdb limited this immuneACCESS table to in-frame rearrangements with V and J called. A share of clones is missing; checked studies link under half to unresolved V genes, and the rest is unexplained. For this sample, the table gives under 35,000 clones. The biggest ten clones account for about 3.5% of the sample. The sequencing sample was made of blood buffy coat. These receptors were collected from a woman between 18 and 75 years old with a cervical HPV16 infection that either progressed to CIN3+ or cleared (not recorded which).

As for this clone: The missing CDR3 end, 3 residues past where the read stops, is filled in from the germline J gene. The chain has TRBV6-4 and TRBJ2-1, with a weak D call TRBD2 (5 bases). The CDR3 is 15 residues long. The germline V and J ends were trimmed by 2 bases and 0 bases, with 8 bases remaining between them. Germline loops: CDR1 MRHNA, CDR2 SNTAGT. This CDR3 is CASSDAAGSYNEQFF. Incomplete CDR3 DNA: TGTGCCAGCAGTGACGCGGCGGGCTCCTACAATGAG.

Of note for this clone: From the germline J gene comes the end of the CDR3, since the read stops 3 residues before it. The V and J genes are TRBV19 and TRBJ2-7; tentative D call: TRBD1 (6 bases). Germline V gene data show CDR1 as LNHDA and CDR2 as SQIVND (reference sequence). Trimming took off 3 bases at V and 0 bases at J, with 12 bases between the two ends. The CDR3 is made up of 15 amino acids. The DNA read from the CDR3 is TGTGCCAGTAGTATTAGAGGGGGTCCCTCCTACGAG. Amino acids: CASSIRGGPSYE. The complete CDR3 reads CASSIRGGPSYEQYF.

In the case of this clone: Sequencing ends 3 residues short of the CDR3 end; the germline J gene provides the rest. The chain couples TRBV15 to TRBJ2-1; 13 nucleotides line up with TRBD2. The CDR3 contains 15 residues. Germline loops: CDR1 LNHNV, CDR2 YYDKDF (reference sequence). After removal of 4 bases from V and 4 bases from J, the junction contained 1 base not matched to a gene. CDR3 amino acids: CATSILAGGYNEQFF. The DNA read from the CDR3 is TGTGCCACCAGCATACTAGCGGGAGGGTACAATGAG.

Remarks on this clone: The read finishes 3 residues shy of the CDR3 end, and the germline J gene is used to complete it. The J gene is TRBJ2-2, the V gene TRBV29-1; 7 bases are shared with TRBD2. Germline assignment: CDR1 SQVTM and CDR2 ANQGSEA. The CDR3 sequence is 14 residues long. The trim removed 7 bases at V and 3 bases at J, leaving 8 bases unmatched. The CDR3: CSAEGLADTGELFF. CDR3 bases read: TGCAGCGCCGAGGGGCTAGCGGACACCGGGGAG.

As concerns this clone: The read halts 3 residues ahead of the CDR3 end, with the missing end drawn from the germline J gene. V usage is TRBV5-1 and J usage is TRBJ2-3; possibly TRBD1 for D (6 bases). With 5 bases removed from V and 4 bases from J, the gap between germline ends came to 14 bases. CDR1 SGHRS and CDR2 YFSETQ come from the germline V gene. The CDR3 length is 14 residues. The covered CDR3 bases are TGCGCCAGCAGACCTCAGGGGTGGGCAGATACG. Translation gives CASRPQGWADT. The whole CDR3 region reads CASRPQGWADTQYF.

As regards this clone: Read data end 3 residues before the CDR3 end; the end is taken from the germline J gene. This chain connects TRBV28 to TRBJ2-7; 11 nucleotides align to TRBD2. This CDR3 is 16 amino acids long. Germline V lookup: CDR1 MDHEN, CDR2 SYDVKM. V lost 8 bases to trimming and J lost 4 bases; unmatched junction nucleotides: 13. The CDR3 loop is CASAIQPGLAVYEQYF. The CDR3 DNA, read in part, is TGTGCCAGCGCGATTCAACCGGGACTAGCGGTGTACGAG.

Points on this clone: The read terminates 3 residues ahead of where the CDR3 ends, so the germline J gene completes it. This rearrangement joins TRBV19 to TRBJ2-7; 10 bases line up with TRBD2. Germline V gives CDR1 LNHDA, CDR2 SQIVND (reference sequence). The CDR3 has 14 residues. V shed 3 bases and J 3 bases; nucleotides not matched to a gene: 2. This CDR3 reads CASSMQREGYEQYF. CDR3 bases read: TGTGCCAGTAGTATGCAGCGGGAGGGCTACGAG.

Comment on this clone: The CDR3 end is not reached by the read, which stops 3 residues before it; the germline J gene fills it in. The rearrangement links TRBV7-2 to TRBJ2-5; a possible D gene is TRBD2 (6 bases). Trimming cost V 1 base and J 5 bases, with 8 bases left between them. This CDR3 has 13 residues. Germline-derived CDR1 and CDR2 are SGHTA and FQGNSA. CDR3 DNA (partial): TGTGCCAGCAGCTTAGTCCTAGCGGAGACC. It is translated as CASSLVLAET. The whole CDR3 reads CASSLVLAETQYF.

On this clone itself: The read halts 3 residues ahead of the CDR3 end, with the missing end drawn from the germline J gene. The chain uses TRBV14 and TRBJ2-1; possible D gene TRBD2, 6 bases. The V gene lost 1 base and the J gene lost 4 bases, with 8 bases spanning the gap. Germline V gene sequence: CDR1 SGHDN, CDR2 FVKESK. This CDR3 is 14 amino acids long. Partial CDR3 DNA: TGTGCCAGCAGCCAAGGGGCGGGATACAATGAG. Its translation is CASSQGAGYNE. The full CDR3 protein is CASSQGAGYNEQFF.

The CDR3 protein is CASSYTGTIDTQYF. The CDR3 bases that were read are TGTGCCAGCAGCTACACCGGGACTATCGATACG. This rearrangement joins TRBV11-2 to TRBJ2-3; TRBD2 matches at 7 bases. The read comes to an end 3 residues before the CDR3 does, leaving the germline J gene to fill in the end. There are 14 residues in the CDR3. V was pared by 4 bases and J by 6 bases, with 7 bases of the junction left unmatched. Germline loops: CDR1 SGHAT, CDR2 FQNNGV.

As to this clone: The read ends 3 residues early relative to the CDR3; the germline J gene fills the gap. The V gene is TRBV7-3, the J gene TRBJ2-5; maybe TRBD1 (5 bases). In germline, CDR1 is SGHTA, CDR2 FQGTGA. Trimming left V 2 bases short and J 5 bases short, with 15 bases between. CDR3 size: 15 residues. The CDR3 is CASSLQGQEYETQYF. The CDR3 DNA, read in part, is TGTGCCAGCAGCTTACAGGGTCAGGAGTACGAGACC.

As concerns this clone: The CDR3 goes on 3 residues after the read ends, and that part is filled in from the germline J gene. The genes are TRBV11-3 and TRBJ2-1, with 7 bases matching TRBD2. Germline CDR1 SGHNT, CDR2 YENEEA. The V segment lost 3 bases and the J segment 7 bases; nucleotides outside the gene matches: 9. This CDR3 contains 15 residues. The CDR3 bases that were read are TGTGCCAGCAGCTTCTTCGGCGGGAGCATGAATGAG. This codes for CASSFFGGSMNE. The CDR3 as a whole reads CASSFFGGSMNEQFF. The whole variable domain, filled in from reference TRBV11-3 and TRBJ2-1, reads EAGVVQSPRYKIIEKKQPVAFWCNPISGHNTLYWYLQNLGQGPELLIRYENEEAVDDSQLPKDRFSAERLKGVDSTLKIQPAELGDSAVYLCASSFFGGSMNEQFFGPGTRLTVL.

Note on this clone: The missing CDR3 end, 3 residues past where the read stops, is filled in from the germline J gene. The chain combines TRBV4-2 with TRBJ1-2, with D hard to call. The CDR3 length is 13 residues. Per germline, CDR1 LGHNA and CDR2 YNFKEQ. CDR3 sequence: CASSQELHHGYTF. The CDR3 DNA, read in part, is TGTGCCAGCAGCCAAGAATTACACCACGGC.

A remark on this clone: The CDR3 is cut off 3 residues early in the read; its end comes from the germline J gene. The chain recombines TRBV13 with TRBJ2-4, with 9 positions matching TRBD1. With 5 bases clipped from V and 8 bases from J, the junction kept 13 bases outside the gene matches. The V gene's germline CDR1 is PRHDT and CDR2 FYEKMQ (reference sequence). The CDR3 is 16 residues long. The CDR3 DNA, read in part, is TGTGCCAGCAGCGGGGGACGCCGGACAGGGGAGTACATT. It codes for CASSGGRRTGEYI. The entire CDR3 protein is CASSGGRRTGEYIQYF. The full variable domain, rest sourced from reference TRBV13 and TRBJ2-4, is AAGVIQSPRHLIKEKRETATLKCYPIPRHDTVYWYQQGPGQDPQFLISFYEKMQSDKGSIPDRFSAQQFSDYHSELNMSSLELGDSALYFCASSGGRRTGEYIQYFGAGTRLSVL.

As concerns this clone: The CDR3 goes on 3 residues after the read ends, and that part is filled in from the germline J gene. The chain recombines TRBV5-4 with TRBJ2-3; 7 bases agree with TRBD2. Trimming removed 4 bases from V and 2 bases from J; junction bases left unmatched: 10. Germline V gene data show CDR1 as SGHNT and CDR2 as YYREEE (reference sequence). The CDR3 consists of 16 residues. The CDR3 loop is CASSGGSNPHTDTQYF. The CDR3 DNA, read in part, is TGTGCCAGCAGCGGCGGGAGCAATCCCCACACAGATACG.

Remarks on this clone: The CDR3 extends 3 residues past the end of the read, so its final part is completed from the germline J gene. The chain recombines TRBV19 with TRBJ2-4; possibly TRBD1 for D (5 bases). CDR3 length: 18 residues. Per the germline V gene, CDR1 is LNHDA and CDR2 is SQIVND (reference sequence). The V end lost 8 bases, the J end lost 8 bases, and 31 bases lay between the germline ends. CDR3 DNA, as far as it was read: TGTGCCAGTCGCGACCCTTTACGTAGGGGATACCTCAGGGACATT. This encodes CASRDPLRRGYLRDI. Given in full, the CDR3 is CASRDPLRRGYLRDIQYF.

About this clone itself: The sequenced fragment ends 3 residues before the CDR3 boundary, so the rest is inferred from the germline J gene. The V gene is TRBV29-1, the J gene TRBJ2-3; tentative D call: TRBD1 (7 bases). Germline V gene sequence: CDR1 SQVTM, CDR2 ANQGSEA. The CDR3 is 11 residues long. CDR3 sequence reads: CSVVAGGTQYF. Incomplete CDR3 DNA: TGCAGCGTTGTTGCAGGGGGGACG.

On this clone itself: The CDR3 end lies 3 residues beyond the end of the read and is filled in from the germline J gene. V is TRBV29-1 and J is TRBJ2-7; TRBD1 matches at 9 bases. Germline-derived CDR1 and CDR2 are SQVTM and ANQGSEA. The junction had 7 bases not matched to a gene; V was cut back by 4 bases and J by 0 bases. The CDR3 is 15 amino acids. This CDR3 is CSVVSRDRASYEQYF. CDR3 bases read: TGCAGCGTTGTAAGCAGGGACAGGGCCTCCTACGAG.

This clone registers medium-sized by frequency. The read finishes 3 residues shy of the CDR3 end, and the germline J gene is used to complete it. The genes are TRBV20-1 and TRBJ2-2; 11 nucleotides match TRBD1. Germline CDR1 and CDR2: DFQATT and SNEGSKA (reference sequence). The CDR3 runs to 15 residues. The V segment lost 6 bases and the J segment 3 bases; nucleotides outside the gene matches: 6. CDR3 in amino acids: CSAKGDRGDTGELFF. The CDR3 DNA, read in part, is TGCAGTGCCAAGGGGGACAGGGGGGACACCGGGGAG.

On this clone itself: The observed sequence ends 3 residues before the CDR3 terminus, with the missing tail filled in from the germline J gene. The chain carries TRBV30 and TRBJ2-2, with 8 nucleotides matching TRBD1. Germline loops: CDR1 GTSNPN, CDR2 SVGIG (reference sequence). The CDR3 is made up of 13 amino acids. The V segment lost 4 bases and the J segment 4 bases; nucleotides outside the gene matches: 2. CDR3 sequence: CAWTGQATGELFF. The sequenced part of the CDR3 DNA is TGTGCCTGGACGGGACAGGCCACCGGGGAG. The full variable domain, completed using reference TRBV30 and TRBJ2-2, is SQTIHQWPATLVQPVGSPLSLECTVEGTSNPNLYWYRQAAGRGLQLLFYSVGIGQISSEVPQNLSASRPQDRQFILSSKKLLLSDSGFYLCAWTGQATGELFFGEGSRLTVL.